Presented here are 9 T cell receptor beta chains from one specimen sequenced in a study of glioma-infiltrating T cells (dated by TCRdb to 2016 to 2017). The run used an Illumina MiSeq. TCR alpha and beta CDR3 regions were amplified with the iRepertoire nested amplicon-rescue multiplex PCR (arm-PCR) platform from RNA. TCRdb ran its own pipeline on the public reads, namely fastp trimming at Q25 and MiXCR clone calling, and kept in-frame beta chains. All rows with the same CDR3 protein become a single entry with the most common DNA and genes. This sample is represented by fewer than 250,000 distinct CDR3 sequences; more than 30% of them were singletons. Around 20% of the sample is held by the ten biggest clonotypes. Sequencing was performed on glioma tissue, nonneoplastic brain tissue, or PBMCs (not recorded which). The receptors were gathered from a human donor with low-grade glioma or glioblastoma, undergoing nonglioma brain surgery, or in good health (not recorded which).

This clonotype was found once. This may stem from a read error, because a much larger clone lies one nucleotide away. The V gene is TRBV7-2, the J gene TRBJ2-1; D unclear. Germline loops: CDR1 SGHTA, CDR2 FQGNSA. The CDR3 is 14 residues long. In nucleotides, the CDR3 is TGTGCCAGCCTTAATTCCGGCTCCTACAATAAGCAGTTCTTC. Residues: CASLNSGSYNKQFF. Looking up the rest from reference TRBV7-2 and TRBJ2-1 gives the full variable domain: GAGVSQSPSNKVTEKGKDVELRCDPISGHTALYWYRQSLGQGLEFLIYFQGNSAPDKSGLPSDRFSAERTGGSVSTLTIQRTQQEDSAVYLCASLNSGSYNKQFFGPGTRLTVL.

V usage is TRBV18 and J usage is TRBJ2-2, with TRBD2 matching 10 bases. CDR3 length equals 17 residues. Germline CDR1 reads KGHSH; CDR2 reads LQKENI. The V and J ends lost 1 base and 6 bases, in that order; junction bases with no gene match: 8. Written as DNA, the CDR3 is TGTGCCAGCTCACCACAAGACGGGACTAGCGTTTCCGGGGAGCTGTTTTTT. This gives the protein CASSPQDGTSVSGELFF.

With respect to this clonotype: Given a much more abundant clone one base away, this may be a read error. The rearrangement joins TRBV5-1 to TRBJ1-1, with TRBD1 matching 9 bases. Trimming removed 4 bases from V and 12 bases from J; junction bases left unmatched: 4. CDR1 SGHRS and CDR2 YFSETQ come from the germline V gene. The CDR3 is 11 residues long. CDR3 amino acids: CASSLGQGSFF. CDR3 in DNA: TGCGCCAGCAGCCTGGGACAGGGATCTTTCTTT.

This clonotype showed up many times. CDR3 nucleotide sequence: TGTGCCAGCAGCTCGCCGACAGGGACCTATGGCTACACCTTC. This gives the protein CASSSPTGTYGYTF. V is TRBV11-2 and J is TRBJ1-2; the match to TRBD1 covers 7 bases. The CDR3 totals 14 residues. J was trimmed by 4 bases and V by 4 bases; bases with no gene match: 6. Per germline, CDR1 SGHAT and CDR2 FQNNGV.

This clonotype was detected many times. This chain links TRBV7-3 with TRBJ2-1, with a possible D match to TRBD2 (6 bases). Germline CDR1 is SGHTA and CDR2 is FQGTGA. CDR3 length equals 15 residues. The ends were cut back, 6 bases at V and 6 bases at J, with 18 bases in the middle. CDR3 in DNA: TGTGCCAGCAGTCGCGCGAGTAGCGGTTCCAATGAGCAGTTCTTC. Protein: CASSRASSGSNEQFF.

This clonotype was seen more than once but under ten times. A much larger clone differs by one base, so this may be a read error. The chain couples TRBV2 to TRBJ1-5; tentatively, D is TRBD1 (5 bases). This CDR3 comprises 15 residues. The germline V gene has CDR1 SNHLY and CDR2 FYNNEI. The V end lost 6 bases, the J end lost 5 bases, and 17 bases lay between the germline ends. In nucleotides, the CDR3 is TGTGCCAGCAGCTCCGGCAGGGTCGGGGATCAGCCCCAGCATTTT. It codes for CASSSGRVGDQPQHF.

On this clonotype itself: The junction departs from germline at one end; a sequencing error may be responsible. The chain is built from TRBV12-3 or TRBV12-4 and TRBJ2-3; D is unresolved. The CDR3 loop spans 14 amino acids. The CDR3 DNA is TGTGCCCGCAGTTTCCGTCACGCCACAGATACGCAGTATTTT. It is translated as CARSFRHATDTQYF.

This clonotype has a count of ten or more. The gene calls are TRBV27 and TRBJ2-5, with D uncertain. The V end lost 2 bases, the J end lost 1 base, and 8 bases lay between the germline ends. In germline, CDR1 is MNHEY, CDR2 SMNVEV (reference sequence). This CDR3 contains 14 residues. This CDR3 is CASSLALIQETQYF. In DNA, the CDR3 is TGTGCCAGCAGTTTAGCGTTGATCCAAGAGACCCAGTACTTC.

This clonotype was detected many times. The rearrangement joins TRBV4-2 to TRBJ1-5; D gene ambiguous. V shed 2 bases and J shed 9 bases, with 8 bases lying between them. This CDR3 comprises 12 residues. Per the germline V gene, CDR1 is LGHNA and CDR2 is YNFKEQ. The CDR3: CASSQWTGPQHF. DNA of the CDR3: TGTGCCAGCAGCCAATGGACGGGGCCCCAGCATTTT.